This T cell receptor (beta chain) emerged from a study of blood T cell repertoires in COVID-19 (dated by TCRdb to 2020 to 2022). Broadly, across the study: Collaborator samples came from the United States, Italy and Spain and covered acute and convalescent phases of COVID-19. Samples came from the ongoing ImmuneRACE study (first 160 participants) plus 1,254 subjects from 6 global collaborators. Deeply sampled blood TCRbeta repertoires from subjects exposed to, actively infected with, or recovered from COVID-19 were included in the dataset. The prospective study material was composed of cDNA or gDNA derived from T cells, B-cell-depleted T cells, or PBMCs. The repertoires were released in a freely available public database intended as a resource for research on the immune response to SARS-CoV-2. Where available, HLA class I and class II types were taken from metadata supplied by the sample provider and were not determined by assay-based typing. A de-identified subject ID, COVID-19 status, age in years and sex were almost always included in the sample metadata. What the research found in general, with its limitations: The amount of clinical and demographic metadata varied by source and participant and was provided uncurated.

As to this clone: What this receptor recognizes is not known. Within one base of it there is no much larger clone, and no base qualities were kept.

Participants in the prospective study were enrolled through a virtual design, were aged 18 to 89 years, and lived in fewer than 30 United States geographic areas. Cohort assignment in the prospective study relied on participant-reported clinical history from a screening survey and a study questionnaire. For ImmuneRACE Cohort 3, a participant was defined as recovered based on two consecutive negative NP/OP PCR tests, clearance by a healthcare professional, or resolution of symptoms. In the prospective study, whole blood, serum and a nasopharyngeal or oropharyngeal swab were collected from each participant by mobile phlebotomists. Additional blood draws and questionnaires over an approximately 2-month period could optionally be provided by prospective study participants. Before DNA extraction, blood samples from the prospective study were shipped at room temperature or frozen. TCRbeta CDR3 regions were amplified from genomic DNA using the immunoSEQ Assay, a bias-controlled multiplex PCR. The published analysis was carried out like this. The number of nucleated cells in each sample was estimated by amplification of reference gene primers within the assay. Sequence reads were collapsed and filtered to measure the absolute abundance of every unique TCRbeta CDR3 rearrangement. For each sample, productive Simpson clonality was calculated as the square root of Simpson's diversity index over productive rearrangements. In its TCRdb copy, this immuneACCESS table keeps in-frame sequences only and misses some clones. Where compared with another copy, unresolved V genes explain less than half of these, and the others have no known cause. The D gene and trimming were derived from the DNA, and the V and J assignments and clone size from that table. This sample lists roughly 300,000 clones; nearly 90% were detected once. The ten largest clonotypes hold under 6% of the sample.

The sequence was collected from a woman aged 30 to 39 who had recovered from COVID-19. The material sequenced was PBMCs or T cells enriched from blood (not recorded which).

The CDR3 reads as follows: CASNPAPGGNTEAFF. The nucleotide sequence reads as follows: TGTGCCAGCAATCCCGCGCCAGGGGGGAACACTGAAGCTTTCTTT. The chain is made from TRBV9 and TRBJ1-1; 7 junctional bases match TRBD1. The CDR3, cysteine through phenylalanine, is 15 amino acids long. The kept DNA is CDR3 alone, 45 bases in frame from the first base. Via the germline V gene, CDR1 is SGDLS and CDR2 YYNGEE. V trim: 6 bases; J trim: 1 base; unmatched bases: 9.